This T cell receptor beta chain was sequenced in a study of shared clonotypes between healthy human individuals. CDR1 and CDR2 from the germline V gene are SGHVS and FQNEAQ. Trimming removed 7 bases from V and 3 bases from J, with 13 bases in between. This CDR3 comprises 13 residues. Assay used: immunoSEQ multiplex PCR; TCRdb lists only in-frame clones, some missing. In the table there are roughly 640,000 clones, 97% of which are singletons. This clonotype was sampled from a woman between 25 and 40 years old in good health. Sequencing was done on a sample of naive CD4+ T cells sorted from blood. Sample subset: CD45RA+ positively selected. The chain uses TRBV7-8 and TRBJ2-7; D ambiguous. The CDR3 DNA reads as TGTGCCAGCATACCCCCGGGCAACTACGAGCAGTACTTC. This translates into CASIPPGNYEQYF.